The 10 T cell receptor beta chains presented below share a single source sample, sequenced in a study of neoadjuvant anti-PD-1 for oral cavity cancer. The repertoire was sequenced with immunoSEQ multiplex PCR; TCRdb's copy has only in-frame clones and lacks some. The profile shows about 68,000 clones, approximately 84% of them singletons. Time point: after neoadjuvant nivolumab, at surgical resection. The sequencing used PBMCs, collected after nivolumab (anti-PD-1) treatment. These receptors came from a person between 40 and 80 years old with oral cavity squamous cell carcinoma.

This chain joins TRBV30 and TRBJ2-7; 7 bases are a match to TRBD2. Looked up from germline, CDR1 is GTSNPN and CDR2 is SVGIG (reference sequence). The CDR3 totals 12 residues. Trimming cost V 7 bases and J 4 bases; bases outside gene matches: 7. This CDR3 is CASERGGYEQYF. The CDR3 nucleotides are TGTGCCTCCGAAAGGGGAGGGTACGAGCAGTACTTC. Full variable domain (remainder filled in from reference TRBV30 and TRBJ2-7): SQTIHQWPATLVQPVGSPLSLECTVEGTSNPNLYWYRQAAGRGLQLLFYSVGIGQISSEVPQNLSASRPQDRQFILSSKKLLLSDSGFYLCASERGGYEQYFGPGTRLTVT.

The J gene is TRBJ1-1, the V gene TRBV19; D uncertain. There are 19 residues in the CDR3. Germline CDR1 reads LNHDA; CDR2 reads SQIVND (reference sequence). Trimming pared 5 bases from V and 0 bases from J, leaving 25 bases between. CDR3 sequence (DNA): TGTGCCAGTAGTTGGCTCTTAGGGCCACAGCGTCGGCTGAACACTGAAGCTTTCTTT. Its protein product is CASSWLLGPQRRLNTEAFF.

V is TRBV27 and J is TRBJ2-3; no firm D call. Deletions cut 5 bases from V and 0 bases from J, with 3 bases between. The CDR3 has 12 amino acids. Germline V lookup: CDR1 MNHEY, CDR2 SMNVEV (reference sequence). CDR3: CASSPSTDTQYF. In DNA form, the CDR3 reads TGTGCCAGCAGTCCTAGCACAGATACGCAGTATTTT.

The chain combines TRBV11-3 with TRBJ1-3; D gene ambiguous. The germline V gene encodes CDR1 SGHNT and CDR2 YENEEA. The ends were cut back, 3 bases at V and 1 base at J, with 4 bases in the middle. This CDR3 is built from 13 residues. The DNA for the CDR3 is TGTGCCAGCAGCTTGGGGTCTGGAAACACCATATATTTT. Its protein product is CASSLGSGNTIYF.

This rearrangement joins TRBV6-1 to TRBJ2-3; 7 bases line up with TRBD2. CDR1 is MNHNS and CDR2 is SASEGT in the germline V gene. The CDR3 totals 14 residues. J lost 6 bases, V lost 6 bases, and 9 bases had no gene match. CDR3: CASSKRERVDTQYF. In DNA form, the CDR3 reads TGTGCCAGCAGCAAGCGGGAAAGGGTTGATACGCAGTATTTT.

The chain recombines TRBV6-1 with TRBJ2-1; tentative D call: TRBD1 (5 bases). The CDR3 contains 14 residues. Deletions cut 4 bases from V and 0 bases from J, with 7 bases between. Germline V gives CDR1 MNHNS, CDR2 SASEGT. CDR3 loop: CASSGQSSYNEQFF. CDR3 bases: TGTGCCAGCAGTGGACAGAGCTCCTACAATGAGCAGTTCTTC.

The chain employs TRBV30 and TRBJ2-3, with 9 bases fitting TRBD1. From germline, CDR1 is GTSNPN and CDR2 SVGIG (reference sequence). The V segment lost 5 bases and the J segment 2 bases; nucleotides outside the gene matches: 2. The CDR3 totals 13 residues. The CDR3 loop is CAWDRGYTDTQYF. The DNA for the CDR3 is TGTGCCTGGGACAGGGGGTACACAGATACGCAGTATTTT. The full variable domain, completed using reference TRBV30 and TRBJ2-3, is SQTIHQWPATLVQPVGSPLSLECTVEGTSNPNLYWYRQAAGRGLQLLFYSVGIGQISSEVPQNLSASRPQDRQFILSSKKLLLSDSGFYLCAWDRGYTDTQYFGPGTRLTVL.

The chain employs TRBV30 and TRBJ1-5; D gene ambiguous. The CDR3 totals 13 residues. Trimming cost V 5 bases and J 2 bases, with 10 bases left between them. Germline loops: CDR1 GTSNPN, CDR2 SVGIG (reference sequence). CDR3 DNA sequence: TGTGCCTGGGGCCTTTCGGGCAATCAGCCCCAGCATTTT. It specifies CAWGLSGNQPQHF.

The chain couples TRBV6-5 to TRBJ2-2; 7 positions agree with TRBD1. The CDR3 contains 15 residues. Germline V gives CDR1 MNHEY, CDR2 SVGAGI. After removal of 6 bases from V and 0 bases from J, the junction contained 4 bases not matched to a gene. CDR3 sequence: CASRMTGTNTGELFF. CDR3 nucleotides: TGTGCCAGCAGGATGACAGGGACGAACACCGGGGAGCTGTTTTTT.

This chain links TRBV30 with TRBJ1-3; a weak D match, TRBD1 (5 bases). Germline CDR1 and CDR2: GTSNPN and SVGIG (reference sequence). The CDR3 runs to 15 residues. V was clipped by 5 bases and J by 0 bases, with 14 bases between them. CDR3 bases: TGTGCCTGGGGGGCGGGACTGAACTCTGGAAACACCATATATTTT. It yields the protein CAWGAGLNSGNTIYF.